This TCR beta chain is from a study of T cell changes during pregnancy in multiple sclerosis. Per germline, CDR1 MRHNA and CDR2 SNTAGT. The V and J ends lost 6 bases and 6 bases, in that order; junction bases with no gene match: 3. The CDR3 consists of 14 residues. Sequenced by immunoSEQ multiplex PCR; TCRdb stores in-frame clones only, minus some. The table records fewer than 55,000 clones, almost 90% of them present only once. This sequence originates from a female donor in good health, enrolled as a control in a pregnancy study. V and J are TRBV6-4 and TRBJ2-1; TRBD2 matches at 12 bases. The sequenced sample was peripheral blood, obtained after pregnancy. CDR3 region: CASSRLAGANEQFF. The CDR3 nucleotides read TGTGCCAGCAGCAGACTAGCGGGAGCCAATGAGCAGTTCTTC.